The T cell receptor beta chain under discussion was sequenced for a study of regulatory T cells in long-lasting Graves disease. Findings and caveats of the study: Among the persistent patients, thousands of public clonotypes were shared, more than the approximately 960 shared among new patients.

Time point in this sample: newly diagnosed GD, antithyroid drugs for less than 3 months. PBMC RNA was the source of the TCR library. Both iRepertoire HTBI primers and Arm-PCR of CDR3 regions were used to build the TCR beta libraries. TCRdb re-called the multiplex PCR reads with MiXCR, one entry per CDR3 protein. The top ten clones hold around a sixth of a sample with about 620,000 distinct CDR3 sequences, roughly 15% of them seen once. Details on this clonotype: Its antigen is undetermined.

V trimming: 6 bases; J trimming: 6 bases; junction bases outside the gene matches: 14. The length of the CDR3 is 16 residues. Germline V gene lookup returns CDR1 MNHEY and CDR2 SMNVEV (reference sequence). A further study also used this sample, focusing on T cells in Graves' hyperthyroidism and ophthalmopathy.

The genes are TRBV27 and TRBJ2-1; 7 bases are a match to TRBD2. The sample here was peripheral blood mononuclear cells (PBMCs), taken at new diagnosis, from a patient treated with antithyroid drugs. This clonotype was sampled from a woman in her thirties with Graves disease. CDR3 coding DNA: TGTGCCAGCAGCCCCTCGGCTAGCGGAAATTTCAATGAGCAGTTCTTC. Amino acids: CASSPSASGNFNEQFF.